This TCR beta chain was sequenced in a study of T cells after yellow fever vaccination. TCRdb analysed the 5' RACE reads with MiXCR anew, one entry per CDR3 protein. The table has some 340,000 distinct CDR3 sequences, around 10% seen once; the top ten hold about 3.3%. This clonotype appeared a few times. Its antigen is currently unknown. Study observations and caveats: Booster sampling recovered most clones from primary vaccination (about 97% CD4, 88% CD8). A limited proportion of clonotypes was detected within both the CD4 and CD8 compartments. Contamination of FACS-sorted repertoires by abundant clonotypes from the bulk population could occur.

The specimen was CD4+ T cells sorted from PBMCs, collected 45 days after the yellow fever booster vaccination. The sequence was obtained from a man younger than 35 who received the YFV17D yellow fever vaccine.

The CDR3 loop reads CATRQDGTGELFF. Written as DNA, the CDR3 is TGTGCCACCCGACAGGATGGCACCGGGGAGCTGTTTTTT. The rearrangement uses TRBV10-3 and TRBJ2-2, with a weak D call TRBD1 (6 bases). CDR1 is ENHRY and CDR2 is SYGVKD in the germline V gene. The CDR3 covers 13 residues. V was clipped by 10 bases and J by 4 bases, with 13 bases between them.